The 27 T cell receptor beta chains below come from one sample, sequenced in a study of T cell changes during pregnancy in multiple sclerosis. Clones were sequenced by immunoSEQ multiplex PCR, and TCRdb holds only the in-frame ones, with some missing. Of about 30,000 clones in the sample, approximately 91% were seen once. The input for sequencing was peripheral blood, taken in the second trimester of pregnancy. Receptors originate from a female donor in good health, enrolled as a control in a pregnancy study.

This clone was counted between two and nine times. V and J are TRBV19 and TRBJ1-1; 8 positions agree with TRBD1. The CDR3 sequence is 15 residues long. The V and J ends lost 5 bases and 1 base, in that order; junction bases with no gene match: 6. Germline V gene lookup returns CDR1 LNHDA and CDR2 SQIVND (reference sequence). The CDR3 bases are TGTGCCAGTAGTGCCCTGGACAGGGCGAACACTGAAGCTTTCTTT. It translates to CASSALDRANTEAFF.

This chain uses TRBV4-1 with TRBJ2-1; 8 bases are a match to TRBD1. J was trimmed by 5 bases and V by 10 bases; bases with no gene match: 10. The CDR3 spans 14 residues. The germline V gene has CDR1 MGHRA and CDR2 YSYEKL. CDR3 region: CATRDLTGDNEQFF. Here the CDR3 DNA reads TGCGCCACCCGGGATCTGACAGGGGACAATGAGCAGTTCTTC.

The V and J genes are TRBV7-6 and TRBJ2-2, with 8 positions matching TRBD1. Germline trimming cut 5 bases from V and 3 bases from J; bases unmatched to any gene: 5. The CDR3 runs 15 residues. Germline V CDR1 and CDR2: SGHVS, FNYEAQ. As DNA, the CDR3 is TGTGCCAGCAGCCCGAGGACAGGGTACACCGGGGAGCTGTTTTTT. Protein: CASSPRTGYTGELFF.

The rearrangement links TRBV27 to TRBJ2-1, with 7 bases fitting TRBD1. Per germline, CDR1 MNHEY and CDR2 SMNVEV (reference sequence). The J segment lost 7 bases and the V segment lost 6 bases, leaving 6 bases of the junction unmatched. CDR3 length: 13 residues. CDR3 sequence reads: CASSPTQGNEQFF. Written as DNA, the CDR3 is TGTGCCAGCAGCCCAACACAGGGGAATGAGCAGTTCTTC.

Judged by abundance, this clone is medium-sized. V is TRBV6-1 and J is TRBJ1-4; 11 bases map to TRBD1. CDR1 and CDR2 from the germline V gene are MNHNS and SASEGT. The V segment lost 2 bases and the J segment 6 bases; nucleotides outside the gene matches: 2. The CDR3 contains 15 residues. In DNA, the CDR3 is TGTGCCAGCAGTGAACGGACAGGGGGCTATGAAAAACTGTTTTTT. Translated: CASSERTGGYEKLFF.

This chain links TRBV11-1 with TRBJ2-7, with a weak D call TRBD1 (5 bases). V lost 5 bases and J lost 0, with 14 bases in between. Germline loops: CDR1 SGHAT, CDR2 FQDESV (reference sequence). The CDR3 length is 15 residues. The CDR3 spells CASSASTVSSYEQYF. The CDR3 DNA reads TGTGCCAGCAGCGCTTCGACAGTAAGCTCCTACGAGCAGTACTTC.

In nucleotides, the CDR3 is TGTGCCAGCAGCCAAGGAATCGGGGGGGCCTCAGAGACCCAGTACTTC. Translation gives CASSQGIGGASETQYF. This chain connects TRBV14 to TRBJ2-5; TRBD2 matches 8 bases. The V segment lost 1 base and the J segment 4 bases; nucleotides outside the gene matches: 8. The CDR3 extends over 16 amino acids. In germline, CDR1 is SGHDN, CDR2 FVKESK.

This chain's CDR3 is CASSFDRPNTDTQYF. Here the CDR3 DNA reads TGTGCCAGCAGCTTCGACAGGCCTAACACAGATACGCAGTATTTT. The rearrangement joins TRBV13 to TRBJ2-3, with D possibly matching TRBD1 (6 bases). The CDR3 has 15 residues. V gave up 3 bases and J gave up 2 bases, with 12 bases separating them. Germline V lookup: CDR1 PRHDT, CDR2 FYEKMQ (reference sequence). Complete variable domain (other parts from reference TRBV13 and TRBJ2-3): AAGVIQSPRHLIKEKRETATLKCYPIPRHDTVYWYQQGPGQDPQFLISFYEKMQSDKGSIPDRFSAQQFSDYHSELNMSSLELGDSALYFCASSFDRPNTDTQYFGPGTRLTVL.

The J gene is TRBJ2-7, the V gene TRBV27; D gene unclear. Looked up from germline, CDR1 is MNHEY and CDR2 is SMNVEV (reference sequence). V gave up 0 bases and J gave up 0 bases, with 9 bases separating them. There are 15 residues in the CDR3. This chain's CDR3 is CASSLSPGHSYEQYF. The CDR3, as DNA: TGTGCCAGCAGTTTATCGCCTGGGCACTCCTACGAGCAGTACTTC.

This clone was counted a single time. The V and J genes are TRBV6-4 and TRBJ2-1, with 7 bases lining up with TRBD1. The CDR3 loop spans 15 amino acids. V was clipped by 3 bases and J by 4 bases; unmatched bases: 6. Per germline, CDR1 MRHNA and CDR2 SNTAGT. The DNA of the CDR3 is TGTGCCAGCAGTGAAGGGGGCCCCGAATACAATGAGCAGTTCTTC. This codes for CASSEGGPEYNEQFF.

This clone was seen only once. The CDR3 bases are TGTGCCAGCAGTGAAAGCCCTAGCGGGAGGGACGACGAGCAGTACTTC. As protein: CASSESPSGRDDEQYF. The chain carries TRBV2 and TRBJ2-7; 12 bases map to TRBD2. CDR3 length equals 16 residues. J lost 5 bases, V lost 2 bases, and 7 bases had no gene match. Germline V gene data show CDR1 as SNHLY and CDR2 as FYNNEI.

The rearrangement uses TRBV7-8 and TRBJ1-1, with 9 bases that match TRBD1. Per the germline V gene, CDR1 is SGHVS and CDR2 is FQNEAQ. The V and J ends lost 5 bases and 4 bases, in that order; junction bases with no gene match: 5. The CDR3 is 14 residues long. CDR3 coding DNA: TGTGCCAGCAGCCGGGACAGGGTGGGCACTGAAGCTTTCTTT. Encoded protein: CASSRDRVGTEAFF.

The chain carries TRBV7-8 and TRBJ1-2; 8 nucleotides line up with TRBD1. With 1 base clipped from V and 4 bases from J, the junction kept 11 bases outside the gene matches. The CDR3 runs to 17 residues. In germline, CDR1 is SGHVS, CDR2 FQNEAQ. CDR3 region: CASSLGGQVFGSYGYTF. The CDR3 DNA sequence: TGTGCCAGCAGCTTAGGGGGACAGGTTTTCGGTTCCTATGGCTACACCTTC.

The chain is built from TRBV5-4 and TRBJ2-7; 10 bases line up with TRBD1. Unmatched junction bases numbered 6, after V lost 4 bases and J lost 2 bases. CDR1 is SGHNT, CDR2 YYREEE, per germline (reference sequence). The CDR3 spans 15 residues. CDR3 region: CASSTTGGSTYEQYF. The CDR3 coding sequence is TGTGCCAGCAGCACGACAGGGGGCTCGACCTACGAGCAGTACTTC.

This chain uses TRBV28 with TRBJ2-7, with 9 positions matching TRBD2. Germline V gene lookup returns CDR1 MDHEN and CDR2 SYDVKM. The CDR3 is 15 residues long. With 4 bases clipped from V and 4 bases from J, the junction kept 8 bases outside the gene matches. The chain's CDR3 is CASSSGFSGSYEQYF. CDR3 nucleotides: TGTGCCAGCAGTTCTGGTTTTAGCGGGAGTTACGAGCAGTACTTC.

The chain couples TRBV7-9 to TRBJ2-7; 10 bases align to TRBD2. Trimming cost V 5 bases and J 6 bases; bases outside gene matches: 7. Per germline, CDR1 SEHNR and CDR2 FQNEAQ (reference sequence). This CDR3 has 14 amino acids. The CDR3 DNA follows: TGTGCCAGCAGCGCGCCGGGACTAGCGAGCGAGCAGTACTTC. Residues: CASSAPGLASEQYF.

This chain links TRBV7-9 with TRBJ2-1, with TRBD2 as a possible D gene (5 bases). Germline V gene sequence: CDR1 SEHNR, CDR2 FQNEAQ (reference sequence). V dropped 1 base and J dropped 4 bases, with 14 bases sitting between them. The CDR3 has 16 amino acids. The CDR3 sequence: CASSLETGISYNEQFF. DNA of the CDR3: TGTGCCAGCAGCTTAGAGACCGGGATCTCTTACAATGAGCAGTTCTTC.

This chain uses TRBV27 with TRBJ1-1; the D is unclear. This CDR3 region has 16 residues. Germline V gene data show CDR1 as MNHEY and CDR2 as SMNVEV (reference sequence). The germline V and J ends were trimmed by 2 bases and 3 bases, with 16 bases remaining between them. CDR3 nucleotides: TGTGCCAGCAGTTTAGTTGGTCGGGGAATGGACACTGAAGCTTTCTTT. Residues: CASSLVGRGMDTEAFF.

The gene calls are TRBV15 and TRBJ2-3, with TRBD2 matching over 12 bases. CDR1 and CDR2 from the germline V gene are LNHNV and YYDKDF (reference sequence). The CDR3 sequence is 15 residues long. The V segment lost 1 base and the J segment 4 bases; nucleotides outside the gene matches: 0. This chain's CDR3 is CATSRASGGADTQYF. The CDR3 DNA reads TGTGCCACCAGCAGAGCTAGCGGGGGGGCAGATACGCAGTATTTT.

The V and J genes are TRBV4-1 and TRBJ1-1, with 9 bases aligning to TRBD1. The CDR3 spans 16 residues. The trim removed 4 bases at V and 1 base at J, leaving 7 bases unmatched. From germline, CDR1 is MGHRA and CDR2 YSYEKL. The DNA for the CDR3 is TGCGCCAGCAGCCGAGGGGACAGGGTACCGAACACTGAAGCTTTCTTT. Translation: CASSRGDRVPNTEAFF.

The V and J genes are TRBV5-4 and TRBJ2-5; 11 bases align to TRBD2. The CDR3 is made up of 15 amino acids. Trimming took 3 bases from V and 2 from J; bases not matched to a gene: 3. Germline-derived CDR1 and CDR2 are SGHNT and YYREEE (reference sequence). The chain's CDR3 is CASSSGTSGQETQYF. CDR3 nucleotides: TGTGCCAGCAGCTCAGGGACTAGCGGACAAGAGACCCAGTACTTC.

The chain carries TRBV7-2 and TRBJ2-7, with D possibly TRBD1 on 6 matching bases. V shed 0 bases and J shed 1 base, with 7 bases lying between them. The CDR3 consists of 14 residues. Germline CDR1 reads SGHTA; CDR2 reads FQGNSA. CDR3 loop: CASSLATGSYEQYF. CDR3 in DNA: TGTGCCAGCAGCTTAGCGACAGGATCCTACGAGCAGTACTTC. The variable domain in full, with the rest retrieved from reference TRBV7-2 and TRBJ2-7, is GAGVSQSPSNKVTEKGKDVELRCDPISGHTALYWYRQSLGQGLEFLIYFQGNSAPDKSGLPSDRFSAERTGGSVSTLTIQRTQQEDSAVYLCASSLATGSYEQYFGPGTRLTVT.

This clone was recorded only once. J is TRBJ2-5 and V is TRBV6-1; TRBD1 matches at 8 bases. V shed 5 bases, J shed 2 bases, and the junction held 7 bases outside the gene matches. The CDR3 sequence is 15 residues long. The germline gives CDR1 MNHNS, CDR2 SASEGT. CDR3 in amino acids: CASSRSGTGQETQYF. The CDR3 nucleotides are TGTGCCAGCAGTCGTTCCGGGACAGGTCAAGAGACCCAGTACTTC.

This chain links TRBV6-6 with TRBJ2-7, with TRBD1 identical over 7 bases. CDR3 size: 14 residues. The V gene's germline CDR1 is MNHNY and CDR2 SVGAGI (reference sequence). Trimming cost V 4 bases and J 6 bases; bases outside gene matches: 9. CDR3 coding DNA: TGTGCCAGCAGTTCCCGTAACAGGGGTACCGAGCAGTACTTC. Translated, it gives CASSSRNRGTEQYF.

This clone was counted a single time. The V call is TRBV30, the J call TRBJ1-3; D not certain. Trimming pared 3 bases from V and 4 bases from J, leaving 10 bases between. CDR1 GTSNPN and CDR2 SVGIG come from the germline V gene (reference sequence). CDR3 length: 13 amino acids. Here the CDR3 DNA reads TGTGCCTGGAGCCAGGTGAGAGGAAACACCATATATTTT. Amino acids: CAWSQVRGNTIYF.

This sequence joins TRBV25-1 and TRBJ2-1; D might be TRBD1 (6 bases). V was clipped by 1 base and J by 1 base, with 11 bases between them. Germline loops: CDR1 MGHDK, CDR2 SYGVNS. CDR3 size: 16 residues. The CDR3 bases are TGTGCCAGCAGTGAATCCGGCAGGGGATCCTACAATGAGCAGTTCTTC. It specifies CASSESGRGSYNEQFF.

The chain combines TRBV6-5 with TRBJ2-7, with 9 positions matching TRBD1. Germline V gene lookup returns CDR1 MNHEY and CDR2 SVGAGI. Trimming cost V 4 bases and J 3 bases; bases outside gene matches: 7. This CDR3 is built from 15 residues. CDR3 bases: TGTGCCAGCAGTTTACAACACAGGGGGCTCTACGAGCAGTACTTC. Its protein product is CASSLQHRGLYEQYF.